The subject of this entry is one T cell receptor beta chain. This receptor's antigen is unknown. One base away there is no much larger clone; base qualities are not given. These data are taken from a study of T cells in tuberculosis (dated by TCRdb to between 2017 and 2018). Background on the whole study: The study combined CD1B tetramers and high-throughput TCR immunosequencing to characterize T cells specific for the mycobacterial lipid antigen glucose monomycolate (GMM). A South African clinical cohort compared IGRA-negative adolescents, IGRA-positive adolescents with latent tuberculosis and adults with active tuberculosis, fewer than 12 per group. Points the paper makes about the study in general: Which clinical samples got chosen depended on the availability of cryopreserved specimens, and the active tuberculosis cases were adults, whereas the controls were adolescents. With the diverse GMM-specific repertoire as input, a classifier achieved 85% to 90% accuracy (AUROC 0.75 to 0.95), whereas GEM motif frequencies as input gave more than 55% accuracy. The smaller NN-distances in active tuberculosis patients were driven in part by shorter CDR3-alpha lengths, while the difference seen for TCR-beta was not statistically significant. Compared with IGRA-negative controls, TCR-alpha repertoires from active tuberculosis had smaller mean NN-distances to GMM-specific TCRs, which suggests clonal expansion of these TCRs.

TCR libraries were generated with the immunoSEQ multiplex PCR assay, using TCR-beta and/or TCR-alpha/delta assays for each sample. The Illumina high-throughput platform was used to sequence the amplified TCR libraries. The paper's processing steps were these. Clustering and dimensionality reduction relied on pairwise TCRdist distances among GMM-specific receptors from T cells that were either sorted ex vivo or expanded in vitro. Each clinical repertoire was scored by mean NN-distance, the average TCRdist to the nearest 10% of tetramer-positive reference sequences. GEM TCR motif frequency was calculated as the fraction of unique TCRs that matched known GEM sequences by V/J usage and CDR3 length. Active tuberculosis was classified by linear discriminant analysis with leave-one-out cross-validation, implemented in scikit-learn. TCRdb obtained this table from immuneACCESS and retained in-frame rearrangements with V and J assigned. These tables miss some clones; where compared with another copy, unresolved V genes account for less than half of the shortfall, and the remainder is unexplained. V and J calls and clone size come straight from that table; D and trimming were deduced from the DNA. The sample yields roughly 34,000 clones; around 97% were counted once. The ten top clones hold 6.2% of the sample.

CDR1 and CDR2, looked up from the germline V gene (reference sequence), are SGHNT and YYREEE. V is pared back by 8 bases and J by 2 bases, with 17 bases lying between the germline termini. Including the terminal cysteine and phenylalanine, the CDR3 comprises 14 residues. CDR3 DNA is the only sequence kept; it has 42 bases, read in frame from the first base. At study entry, a tuberculin skin test and the QuantiFERON-TB GOLD In-Tube IGRA were used to screen adolescents for latent tuberculosis infection. Immunosequencing was performed on unsorted cryopreserved PBMC and covered around 100,000 T cells per clinical donor on average. Eleven high schools in the Worcester region of the Western Cape, South Africa, served as enrollment sites for adolescents aged 12 to 18 years. Roughly 10 adolescents infected with M. tuberculosis and about ten uninfected adolescents were chosen and matched for age and sex. Adolescent PBMC were isolated from freshly drawn heparinized blood by density centrifugation and cryopreserved.

Sequenced: PBMCs. This chain is built from TRBV5-4 and TRBJ2-7; matching of 6 bases hints at TRBD2 as the D gene. This receptor was obtained from a donor aged 10-29 years with latent tuberculosis or without tuberculosis infection. Here is the DNA: TGTGCCAGTAGCGCGGGGTGGGGGACCTACGAGCAGTACTTC. This sequence encodes CASSAGWGTYEQYF.